Here is one T cell receptor beta chain with its context. What it recognizes is unknown. The sample belongs to a study of siplizumab effects on memory and regulatory T cells. CDR1 and CDR2 from the germline V gene are MNHNY and SVGAGI (reference sequence). V shed 4 bases, J shed 8 bases, and the junction held 5 bases outside the gene matches. This CDR3 contains 13 residues. Method: immunoSEQ multiplex PCR; TCRdb's copy keeps in-frame clones and lacks some. The sample carries more than 12,000 clones, over 40% recorded once. Whole-study findings and limits: Proof of suppressive function in proliferating Tregs from siplizumab cultures was not established. Apparently more diverse than memory cells, naive T cells also seemed major alloresponse contributors.

Kept together in coculture, the mixed lymphocyte reaction cells spent 6 days at 37°C. The clonotype originates from a human donor in good health; the cells came from an allogeneic mixed lymphocyte reaction. Some clones in this sample may be carry-over from other donors' samples. Sequencing was performed on CFSE-low (dividing) CD4+ T cells sorted from an allogeneic mixed lymphocyte reaction. The chain couples TRBV6-6 to TRBJ2-1; 7 nucleotides line up with TRBD2. The CDR3 nucleotides read TGTGCCAGCAGTTCGGATGGGGGGGATGAGCAGTTCTTC. Amino acids: CASSSDGGDEQFF.